This entry lists 21 T cell receptor beta chains sequenced from one sample in a study of T cells in Graves' hyperthyroidism and ophthalmopathy. RNA transcripts were the template for amplifying TCR beta CDR3 regions. HTBI primers were used for first-round RT-PCR of the TCR CDR3. MiXCR, run by TCRdb on the multiplex PCR reads, gives a single entry per CDR3 protein. The sample shows 450,000 to 650,000 distinct CDR3 sequences, 12% to 15% of them seen only once. Sequenced material: blood. The source of these receptors is a woman between 18 and 29 years old with Graves' ophthalmopathy.

This clonotype was found a few times. The chain joins TRBV3-1 to TRBJ2-5, with 10 bases lining up with TRBD1. This CDR3 spans 17 amino acids. After removal of 8 bases from V and 2 bases from J, the junction contained 14 bases not matched to a gene. Per germline, CDR1 LGHDT and CDR2 YNNKEL (reference sequence). The CDR3 DNA follows: TGTGCCAGCTCAACCCCCGGGACAGGGGTCCAACAAGAGACCCAGTACTTC. Translation gives CASSTPGTGVQQETQYF.

This clonotype was detected many times. V is TRBV11-1 and J is TRBJ2-1, with D unresolved. The CDR3 has 14 residues. Trimming stripped 1 base from V and 7 bases from J, with 11 bases between. Germline loops: CDR1 SGHAT, CDR2 FQDESV (reference sequence). CDR3 in DNA: TGTGCCAGCAGCTTAGGAGATAGTTGGAATGAGCAGTTCTTC. Protein: CASSLGDSWNEQFF.

This clonotype has ten or more counts. The J gene is TRBJ2-3, the V gene TRBV10-3, with D tentatively TRBD2 (5 bases). Germline CDR1 is ENHRY and CDR2 is SYGVKD. Trimming removed 5 bases from V and 0 bases from J, with 18 bases in between. The CDR3 is made up of 17 amino acids. For the CDR3, the DNA is TGTGCCATCAGTTTAGCTAAGCGGCTAGCTAGCACAGATACGCAGTATTTT. Its protein is CAISLAKRLASTDTQYF.

This clonotype was observed many times. The chain combines TRBV6-2 or TRBV6-3 with TRBJ1-5; 8 bases align to TRBD1. This CDR3 has 16 residues. Germline CDR1 and CDR2: MNHEY and SVGEGT. Trimming cost V 4 bases and J 6 bases; bases outside gene matches: 11. The chain's CDR3 is CASSSVGRGLGQPQHF. CDR3 in DNA: TGTGCCAGCAGTTCGGTCGGCAGGGGGCTAGGTCAGCCCCAGCATTTT.

The chain couples TRBV20-1 to TRBJ1-5; D is perhaps TRBD1 (5 bases). Germline V gene data show CDR1 as DFQATT and CDR2 as SNEGSKA (reference sequence). The CDR3 totals 18 residues. V lost 6 bases and J 3 bases, leaving 27 bases between the germline ends. The CDR3 here is CSAAPRLRDGHLNQPQHF. The DNA for the CDR3 is TGCAGTGCCGCTCCCCGCTTACGAGACGGACATCTCAATCAGCCCCAGCATTTT.

This clonotype was counted between two and nine times. This rearrangement joins TRBV7-9 to TRBJ1-6; D uncertain. CDR3 length: 16 amino acids. V lost 1 base and J 6 bases, leaving 13 bases between the germline ends. Per the germline V gene, CDR1 is SEHNR and CDR2 is FQNEAQ (reference sequence). The CDR3 reads CASSLGGSAINSPLHF. DNA of the CDR3: TGTGCCAGCAGCTTAGGGGGATCAGCCATTAATTCACCCCTCCACTTT.

This clonotype came up many times. The chain combines TRBV6-2 or TRBV6-3 with TRBJ2-5; 14 bases agree with TRBD2. The CDR3 has 15 residues. Germline lookup yields CDR1 MNHEY and CDR2 SVGEGT. V trimming: 4 bases; J trimming: 3 bases; junction bases outside the gene matches: 1. CDR3 protein: CASSWGLAGEETQYF. The CDR3, as DNA: TGTGCCAGCAGTTGGGGACTAGCGGGAGAAGAGACCCAGTACTTC.

Many counts were recorded for this clonotype. J is TRBJ2-1 and V is TRBV5-1, with TRBD2 matching over 10 bases. With 4 bases clipped from V and 0 bases from J, the junction kept 7 bases outside the gene matches. Germline CDR1 reads SGHRS; CDR2 reads YFSETQ. The CDR3 has 17 amino acids. CDR3 sequence: CASSPRTSGSSYNEQFF. The CDR3, as DNA: TGCGCCAGCAGCCCGCGGACTAGCGGAAGCTCCTACAATGAGCAGTTCTTC.

This clonotype was seen ten or more times. The chain couples TRBV20-1 to TRBJ1-2; D might be TRBD1 (6 bases). V was shortened by 3 bases and J by 10 bases, with 27 bases between the two germline ends. CDR3 length equals 16 residues. Germline V gives CDR1 DFQATT, CDR2 SNEGSKA (reference sequence). The CDR3 nucleotides read TGCAGTGCTAGCCATGGCCCCTTACGACAGGAATCTCACTACACCTTC. This translates into CSASHGPLRQESHYTF.

This clonotype was counted between two and nine times. This CDR3 reads CASNKSPVTTQPQHF. The CDR3 region has the DNA TGTGCCAGCAATAAATCACCCGTTACCACTCAGCCCCAGCATTTT. The rearrangement uses TRBV6-2 or TRBV6-3 and TRBJ1-5; D not resolved. The CDR3 length is 15 residues. Trimming pared 7 bases from V and 6 bases from J, leaving 19 bases between. CDR1 and CDR2 from the germline V gene are MNHEY and SVGEGT.

The chain combines TRBV6-5 with TRBJ2-7; TRBD1 aligns across 8 bases. Germline assignment: CDR1 MNHEY and CDR2 SVGAGI. This CDR3 has 15 amino acids. Trimming removed 6 bases from V and 0 bases from J; junction bases left unmatched: 7. The CDR3 nucleotides are TGTGCCAGCAGGATGACAGGGGTGGGCTCCTACGAGCAGTACTTC. Translating gives CASRMTGVGSYEQYF.

In its sample, this clonotype was seen a few times. The chain combines TRBV9 with TRBJ2-5; no clear D. From germline, CDR1 is SGDLS and CDR2 YYNGEE. V dropped 0 bases and J dropped 0 bases, with 12 bases sitting between them. The CDR3 runs to 16 residues. CDR3 bases: TGTGCCAGCAGCGTAGGGGTGAACCTCTACCAAGAGACCCAGTACTTC. Protein product: CASSVGVNLYQETQYF.

The V gene is TRBV7-8, the J gene TRBJ1-3; perhaps TRBD1 as D (5 bases). The V end lost 1 base, the J end lost 9 bases, and 13 bases lay between the germline ends. Looked up from germline, CDR1 is SGHVS and CDR2 is FQNEAQ. CDR3 size: 14 residues. The CDR3 reads CASSLGGAGGTIYF. The CDR3 coding sequence is TGTGCCAGCAGCTTAGGAGGGGCGGGGGGCACCATATATTTT.

This clonotype was counted a few times. The V call is TRBV27, the J call TRBJ2-5; 8 bases fit TRBD2. With 3 bases clipped from V and 6 bases from J, the junction kept 3 bases outside the gene matches. The CDR3 length is 13 residues. CDR1 is MNHEY, CDR2 SMNVEV, per germline (reference sequence). The CDR3 DNA is TGTGCCAGCAGTTTTGGCGGGAGGCAGACCCAGTACTTC. It encodes CASSFGGRQTQYF.

The sample holds many counts of this clonotype. The gene calls are TRBV5-1 and TRBJ2-1; D is ambiguous. The CDR3 is 14 amino acids. Germline CDR1 reads SGHRS; CDR2 reads YFSETQ. V dropped 0 bases and J dropped 6 bases, with 10 bases sitting between them. CDR3 sequence: CASSLAVAGNEQFF. In DNA, the CDR3 is TGCGCCAGCAGCTTGGCCGTCGCCGGCAATGAGCAGTTCTTC.

The chain links TRBV4-2 to TRBJ2-2, with TRBD2 identical over 11 bases. Germline CDR1 is LGHNA and CDR2 is YNFKEQ. The CDR3 spans 18 residues. Trimming at V came to 5 bases and at J to 1 base, leaving 9 bases not matched to a gene. CDR3 nucleotides: TGTGCCAGCAGCAAAGCCAAGGGGACTAGCGGGAACACCGGGGAGCTGTTTTTT. It codes for CASSKAKGTSGNTGELFF.

This clonotype was seen repeatedly, ten times or more. The J gene is TRBJ2-1, the V gene TRBV7-8, with 9 bases matching TRBD2. The ends lost 6 bases at V and 1 base at J; junction bases unmatched: 16. The CDR3 spans 19 residues. CDR1 is SGHVS, CDR2 FQNEAQ, per germline. CDR3 region: CASSQLRASGKVSYNEQFF. In DNA, the CDR3 is TGTGCCAGCAGTCAACTTCGGGCTAGCGGGAAGGTGTCCTACAATGAGCAGTTCTTC. The full variable domain, in which reference TRBV7-8 and TRBJ2-1 provide the parts outside the CDR3, is GAGVSQSPRYKVAKRGQDVALRCDPISGHVSLFWYQQALGQGPEFLTYFQNEAQLDKSGLPSDRFFAERPEGSVSTLKIQRTQQEDSAVYLCASSQLRASGKVSYNEQFFGPGTRLTVL.

This clonotype was observed a few times. The gene calls are TRBV11-2 and TRBJ2-1; D not resolved. The CDR3 extends over 14 amino acids. CDR1 and CDR2 from the germline V gene are SGHAT and FQNNGV. V was trimmed by 6 bases and J by 0 bases, leaving 9 bases between them. CDR3 bases: TGTGCCAGCAGTGAATCAGTCTCCTACAATGAGCAGTTCTTC. Its translation: CASSESVSYNEQFF.

This clonotype was seen ten or more times. V gene TRBV29-1 combines with J gene TRBJ2-7, with TRBD1 matching over 7 bases. V dropped 2 bases and J dropped 0; count of bases not matched to a gene: 7. This CDR3 is 15 amino acids long. The germline V gene encodes CDR1 SQVTM and CDR2 ANQGSEA. The CDR3 sequence is CSVESVGQNSYEQYF. CDR3 coding DNA: TGCAGCGTTGAATCTGTGGGACAGAACTCCTACGAGCAGTACTTC.

This chain uses TRBV6-5 with TRBJ2-7, with D possibly being TRBD1 (6 bases). Germline-derived CDR1 and CDR2 are MNHEY and SVGAGI. Deletions cut 2 bases from V and 7 bases from J, with 18 bases between. The CDR3 spans 15 residues. CDR3 loop: CASSYVQGPLMEQYF. Written as DNA, the CDR3 is TGTGCCAGCAGTTACGTTCAGGGGCCGCTGATGGAGCAGTACTTC.

This clonotype appeared many times. This chain links TRBV9 with TRBJ2-5, with TRBD2 as a possible D gene (5 bases). CDR1 and CDR2 (germline): SGDLS, YYNGEE. Trimming took off 5 bases at V and 5 bases at J, with 10 bases between the two ends. The CDR3 is 12 amino acids. The CDR3 region has the DNA TGTGCCAGCAGTGTTGGGGAGGAGACCCAGTACTTC. Translation gives CASSVGEETQYF.